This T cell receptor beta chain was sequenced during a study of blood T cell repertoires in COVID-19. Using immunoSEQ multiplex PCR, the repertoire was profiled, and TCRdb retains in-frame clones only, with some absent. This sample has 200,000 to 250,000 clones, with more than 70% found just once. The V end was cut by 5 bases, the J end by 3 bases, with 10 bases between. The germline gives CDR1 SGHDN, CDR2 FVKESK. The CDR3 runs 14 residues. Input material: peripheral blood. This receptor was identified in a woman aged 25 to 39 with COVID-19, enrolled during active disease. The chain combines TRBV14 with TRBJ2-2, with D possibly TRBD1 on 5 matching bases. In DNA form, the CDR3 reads TGTGCCAGCAGCAAGGACACCTACACCGGGGAGCTGTTTTTT. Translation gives CASSKDTYTGELFF.